The rows below give T cell receptor beta chains drawn from one sample of a study of tumor and adjacent non-tumor tissue in lung cancer. TCRdb ran MiXCR on the multiplex PCR reads and lists one entry per CDR3 protein. The table records 60,000 or so distinct CDR3 sequences, roughly 57% of them present only once. The sequencing input was distant non-tumor lung tissue. These receptor sequences come from a man aged 70-80 years with non-small cell lung cancer. Each CDR3 is given with its conserved first and last residue. D genes are given only for firm matches. Size values are once, few and many counts, or a class for expanded clones, and some rows have none.

v_call	clone_size	d_call	j_call	cdr3_nt	cdr3_aa
TRBV29-1	-	TRBD1	TRBJ1-5	TGTAGCGTAGACATCGGGACAGGGGCTTCGAGCAATGAGCCCCAGCATTTT	CSVDIGTGASSNEPQHF
TRBV11-2	-	-	TRBJ2-1	TGTACCAGCAGCTTAAGGGGGACCACCTTTATCCACAATGAGCAGTTCTTC	CTSSLRGTTFIHNEQFF
TRBV24-1	-	-	TRBJ2-1	TGTGCCACCAGTGGTGAGGGCCCGCCCCCCTATGAGCAGTTCTTC	CATSGEGPPPYEQFF
TRBV11-2	once	-	TRBJ2-7	TGTGCCAGCAGCTCCGGGGTTCCATGGCCCTACGAGCAGTATTTC	CASSSGVPWPYEQYF
TRBV20-1	few	TRBD2	TRBJ2-3	TGCAGTGCTAGTACTAGCGGGTCCCGTTGGACGCAGTATTTT	CSASTSGSRWTQYF
TRBV11-3	-	-	TRBJ2-5	TGTGCCGGCCGGGAGACCCAATACTTC	CAGRETQYF
TRBV14	-	TRBD1	TRBJ1-2	TGTACCAGCAGCCAAGCCCGAGGACAGGGTTCTTCGCGTGGCTACGCCTTC	CTSSQARGQGSSRGYAF
TRBV10-3	many	TRBD2	TRBJ2-7	TGTGCCATCAGTGAAGGGGCTAGCGGGAGGGCCCGGTACGAGCAGTACTTC	CAISEGASGRARYEQYF
TRBV30	-	TRBD1	TRBJ2-2	TGTGCTTCTCAGAGGACAGGTTTGAACACCGGGGTGCTGTTTTTT	CASQRTGLNTGVLFF
TRBV6-2/TRBV6-3	many	-	TRBJ2-3	TGTGCCAGCAGGCGGGACAATACGCAGTATTTT	CASRRDNTQYF
TRBV30	-	TRBD2	TRBJ2-7	TGTGCCTGGTGTGCGGGGGTGTACGAGCAGTACTTC	CAWCAGVYEQYF
TRBV11-1	-	TRBD1	TRBJ1-2	TGTGCCAGCAGCTCAACAGGGGCTCTTGGCTACATCTTC	CASSSTGALGYIF
TRBV28	-	-	TRBJ1-1	TGTGCCAGCAACCAGATGACAAGCCAAGCTTTCTTT	CASNQMTSQAFF
TRBV28	once	TRBD1	TRBJ2-2	TGTGCCAGCAGTTTAGAGTCCCTCAGGACAGGGACCGGGGAGCTGTTTTTT	CASSLESLRTGTGELFF
TRBV20-1	-	-	TRBJ2-2	TGCAGTGCTAGAGGGATAGTCGGGGTCCGCGCCGGGGAGCTCTTTTTT	CSARGIVGVRAGELFF
TRBV11-2	-	TRBD2	TRBJ2-5	TGTGCCAGCAGCGGGAGGGCCGGAGGTCAGGAGACCCTGTACTTC	CASSGRAGGQETLYF
TRBV11-2	-	-	TRBJ2-3	TGTGCCAGCAACTCCGGACTAACCACGGATACGCAGTATTTT	CASNSGLTTDTQYF
TRBV11-2	-	-	TRBJ2-7	TGTGCCAGCAGTTTAGTTAGGGGATCCCACTGCGAGCAGTACTTC	CASSLVRGSHCEQYF
TRBV6-2/TRBV6-3	-	-	TRBJ2-1	TGTGCCAGCATTTACGGGGTAGTGGGGGGTGAGCAGTTCTTC	CASIYGVVGGEQFF
TRBV6-1	-	TRBD1	TRBJ2-2	TGTGCCGGCAGGCCCAGGGGGTTGGGCCCCGGGGAGCTGTCTTTT	CAGRPRGLGPGELSF
TRBV12-3/TRBV12-4	many	TRBD2	TRBJ2-1	TGTGCCAGCAGTTCGGGACTAGCGGGAGGCTACAATGAGCAGTTCTTC	CASSSGLAGGYNEQFF
TRBV4-2	many	TRBD2	TRBJ2-1	TGTGCCAGCAGCCAAGATTTAGCGGGGGGCACTGAGCAGTTCTTC	CASSQDLAGGTEQFF
TRBV5-4	once	TRBD1	TRBJ2-1	TGTGCCAGCAACCATGGACAGGGCAATGAGCAATTCTTC	CASNHGQGNEQFF
TRBV6-5	-	TRBD1	TRBJ1-5	TGTGCCAGCAGTTCAAGGGCCCCCGGGACAGAGAAAAGCAATCGGCCCCAGCATTTT	CASSSRAPGTEKSNRPQHF
TRBV7-2	-	-	TRBJ1-5	TGTGCCAGCAACATCAATACAGGGTCGAATCAGCCCCAGCATTTT	CASNINTGSNQPQHF
TRBV5-8	few	TRBD2	TRBJ2-1	TGTGCCAGCAGCGATTCCTTAGCGGGAGCTTTTGAGCAGTTCTTC	CASSDSLAGAFEQFF
TRBV12-3/TRBV12-4	few	-	TRBJ1-2	TGTGCCAGCAGTGGGGGCTATGACTACACCTTC	CASSGGYDYTF
TRBV7-9	many	TRBD1	TRBJ2-6	TGTGCCAGCAGCCTACCTACAGGGGCTGGGGCCAACGTCCTGACTTTC	CASSLPTGAGANVLTF
TRBV28	-	-	TRBJ2-1	TGTGCCTGCAGTTCCGTTCTAGCTGGGGGGCCGAACAATGAGCAGTTCTTC	CACSSVLAGGPNNEQFF
TRBV11-2	many	TRBD1	TRBJ1-2	TGTGCCAGCAGCCCCCGGCGGCAGGGGGACACTACCTTC	CASSPRRQGDTTF
TRBV6-1	-	TRBD1	TRBJ1-1	TGTGCCAGCAGTGGAGGTTATTTGGGACAGGTGAACACTGAAGCTTGCTTT	CASSGGYLGQVNTEACF
TRBV5-5	-	-	TRBJ1-2	TGTGCCAGCAACAAACCTGATGGTCAGGGTGATGGCTACACCTTC	CASNKPDGQGDGYTF
TRBV11-1	-	TRBD1	TRBJ2-7	TGTACCGGCAGCTTGGACAGGGGGCCAGACGAGCAGTACTTC	CTGSLDRGPDEQYF
TRBV20-1	many	-	TRBJ1-5	TGCAGTGCTGGATCGATAGGAGGGAGGGGTAATCAGCCCCAGCATTTT	CSAGSIGGRGNQPQHF
TRBV5-4	many	-	TRBJ2-3	TGTGCCAGCAGCTTGGCAACAGTTCGTAGCACAGATACGCAGTATTTT	CASSLATVRSTDTQYF
TRBV6-1	-	-	TRBJ2-2	TGTTCCAGCAGTGATTCACAGGGTTGGGTCACCGGGGAGCTGTTTTTT	CSSSDSQGWVTGELFF
TRBV5-4	once	-	TRBJ2-7	TGTGCCAGTAGCTTGGATCGGACACACTACGAGCAGTACTTC	CASSLDRTHYEQYF
TRBV11-2	-	TRBD2	TRBJ2-5	TGTGCCAGCAGCTCCTGGGAGGGCCAAGGGATCCAGCACTTC	CASSSWEGQGIQHF
TRBV11-2	many	-	TRBJ2-7	TGTGCCAGCAGCCCCCGAGGAGCGGGCGGCTCCTACGAGCAGTACTTC	CASSPRGAGGSYEQYF
TRBV12-3/TRBV12-4	medium-sized	-	TRBJ2-3	TGTGCCAGCAGTTGGGGAGCAGATACGCAGTATTTT	CASSWGADTQYF
TRBV20-1	few	-	TRBJ1-6	TGCAGTGCCAGAGGGAGGGCAGACTATAATTCACCCCTCCACTTT	CSARGRADYNSPLHF
TRBV5-4	many	TRBD1	TRBJ2-7	TGTGCCAGCAGCTTAGCGGGACAGGGAAACGAGCAGTACTTC	CASSLAGQGNEQYF
TRBV2	-	-	TRBJ1-1	TGTGCCAGCAGTGGTCGGGGGGATACGGACCGAGCTTTCTTT	CASSGRGDTDRAFF
TRBV20-1	few	-	TRBJ2-5	TGCAGTGCTAGTCACCAAGAGACCCAGTACTTC	CSASHQETQYF
TRBV6-1	-	-	TRBJ2-1	TGTGCCAGAGCATTCGACAGCCAACGGGTCTACAATGAGCAGTTCTTC	CARAFDSQRVYNEQFF
TRBV25-1	-	-	TRBJ2-7	TGTGCCAGCACCGGGGACGGCTACGAGCAGTACTTC	CASTGDGYEQYF
TRBV6-1	-	TRBD2	TRBJ2-5	TGTGACAGCACGAGGGAAGGGGAGGGCCTGGAGACCCAGTACTTC	CDSTREGEGLETQYF
TRBV30	few	-	TRBJ2-1	TGTGCCTGGAGTGTTGGGGGGCTGGTCCCTGAGCAGTTCTTC	CAWSVGGLVPEQFF
TRBV6-5	many	TRBD1	TRBJ2-7	TGTGCCAGCAGTTACGGGACAGAGACCTACGAGCAGTACTTC	CASSYGTETYEQYF
TRBV12-3/TRBV12-4	-	-	TRBJ1-1	TGTGCCAACAGTTTAAAGGGTAAAAACACTGAAGTTTTCTTT	CANSLKGKNTEVFF
TRBV29-1	-	TRBD2	TRBJ2-1	TGCAGCGCCCCCCGGACTAGCGGGAGAGGGAGTGAGCAGTTCTTC	CSAPRTSGRGSEQFF
TRBV5-8	-	TRBD1	TRBJ2-7	TGTGCCAGCACCGCGGTAGGGGGCTTGTACAAGCAGTACTTC	CASTAVGGLYKQYF
TRBV12-3/TRBV12-4	-	TRBD1	TRBJ2-7	TGTGCCAGCTGCCTCGGACAGGGGGCCAACGAGCAATACTTC	CASCLGQGANEQYF
TRBV28	-	TRBD1	TRBJ1-5	TGTGCCAGCCACAATGAGAGGGGGCATCAGCCCCAGCATTTT	CASHNERGHQPQHF
TRBV4-1	-	-	TRBJ2-5	TGCGCCAGCAGCCAGGCACTGTACCAGGAGGCCCAGTACTTC	CASSQALYQEAQYF
TRBV6-2/TRBV6-3	-	-	TRBJ1-6	TGTGTCAGCAGTTGGAGCAGGGGTTCACCCCTCCACTTT	CVSSWSRGSPLHF
TRBV6-5	many	-	TRBJ1-4	TGTGCCAGCAGTTATTCTGCAACTAATGAAAAACTGTTTTTT	CASSYSATNEKLFF
TRBV11-2	-	TRBD1	TRBJ2-2	TGTGTCAGCGGGGGACAGGGGACCGGGGAGCTGCTTTTT	CVSGGQGTGELLF
TRBV29-1	many	-	TRBJ2-7	TGCAGCGTTGTTGTGCTTTACGAGCAGTACTTC	CSVVVLYEQYF
TRBV11-2	-	-	TRBJ2-5	TGTACCAGCAGCTTAGGTCCCCTGGGGGGGCTTCAAGAGACCCAGCACTTC	CTSSLGPLGGLQETQHF